Shown below are 21 T cell receptor beta chains from a single sample sequenced in a study of blood T cell repertoires in COVID-19. The data were produced by immunoSEQ multiplex PCR, yet TCRdb's version contains in-frame clones alone and is incomplete. The sample yields approximately 130,000 clones, roughly four fifths seen once. The specimen was peripheral blood. These receptors all come from a human donor in a cohort sampled during active COVID-19.

This chain joins TRBV18 and TRBJ2-7; D uncertain. V dropped 3 bases and J dropped 0 bases, with 6 bases sitting between them. This CDR3 region has 13 residues. CDR1 and CDR2 (germline): KGHSH, LQKENI. The CDR3 here is CASSPTASYEQYF. For the CDR3, the DNA is TGTGCCAGCTCACCTACAGCCTCCTACGAGCAGTACTTC. Full variable domain (missing parts from reference TRBV18 and TRBJ2-7): NAGVMQNPRHLVRRRGQEARLRCSPMKGHSHVYWYRQLPEEGLKFMVYLQKENIIDESGMPKERFSAEFPKEGPSILRIQQVVRGDSAAYFCASSPTASYEQYFGPGTRLTVT.

The CDR3 reads CASSPLTGGKGNTEAFF. CDR3 coding DNA: TGTGCCAGCAGCCCATTGACAGGGGGGAAAGGGAACACTGAAGCTTTCTTT. The rearrangement uses TRBV5-6 and TRBJ1-1; 9 positions agree with TRBD1. The CDR3 totals 17 residues. Germline CDR1 reads SGHDT; CDR2 reads YYEEEE. Trimming cost V 4 bases and J 1 base; bases outside gene matches: 11.

The chain combines TRBV18 with TRBJ1-4, with 8 bases matching TRBD1. Germline values: CDR1 KGHSH, CDR2 LQKENI. The CDR3 contains 17 residues. With 2 bases clipped from V and 3 bases from J, the junction kept 8 bases outside the gene matches. The CDR3 coding sequence is TGTGCCAGCTCACCAAATCCAGGGGGCTCTTCTAATGAAAAACTGTTTTTT. Protein sequence: CASSPNPGGSSNEKLFF.

In the case of this clone: Within the sample, other DNA sequences also encode this same CDR3. J is TRBJ1-3 and V is TRBV7-9, with TRBD1 identical over 7 bases. Trimming at V came to 6 bases and at J to 8 bases, leaving 10 bases not matched to a gene. The length of the CDR3 is 14 residues. Per the germline V gene, CDR1 is SEHNR and CDR2 is FQNEAQ (reference sequence). CDR3 loop: CASSTGEGADTIYF. The CDR3 region has the DNA TGTGCCAGCAGTACAGGAGAGGGGGCGGACACCATATATTTT.

The chain carries TRBV2 and TRBJ2-7; TRBD2 is a possible D gene (6 bases). V was shortened by 5 bases and J by 0 bases, with 14 bases between the two germline ends. Germline V gene data show CDR1 as SNHLY and CDR2 as FYNNEI. This CDR3 is 15 amino acids long. The CDR3, as DNA: TGTGCCAGCAGTCGGGGCGGGGAGGTCTCCTACGAGCAGTACTTC. As protein: CASSRGGEVSYEQYF. The variable domain in full, with the rest retrieved from reference TRBV2 and TRBJ2-7, is EPEVTQTPSHQVTQMGQEVILRCVPISNHLYFYWYRQILGQKVEFLVSFYNNEISEKSEIFDDQFSVERPDGSNFTLKIRSTKLEDSAMYFCASSRGGEVSYEQYFGPGTRLTVT.

The table lists this clone with a count of one. This rearrangement joins TRBV9 to TRBJ2-1; D gene uncertain. V dropped 0 bases and J dropped 13 bases, with 14 bases sitting between them. The CDR3 runs to 13 residues. The germline gives CDR1 SGDLS, CDR2 YYNGEE. The CDR3 DNA reads as TGTGCCAGCAGCGTAGATGTTCTAACCGTACAGTTCTTC. Its translation is CASSVDVLTVQFF.

This clone was found once. The CDR3 nucleotides read TGTGCCTGGAGTGTTCGAGGGTCTAGGGCCAACGTCCTGACTTTC. Amino acids: CAWSVRGSRANVLTF. The chain has TRBV30 and TRBJ2-6; D is possibly TRBD2 (5 bases). Germline lookup yields CDR1 GTSNPN and CDR2 SVGIG (reference sequence). V lost 0 bases, J lost 5 bases, and 11 bases lay in between. CDR3 length: 15 amino acids.

This clone appeared a single time. The V and J genes are TRBV6-5 and TRBJ2-1, with a tentative D call TRBD1 (5 bases). Trimming pared 4 bases from V and 8 bases from J, leaving 12 bases between. Germline V CDR1 and CDR2: MNHEY, SVGAGI. This CDR3 spans 13 amino acids. The CDR3 DNA sequence: TGTGCCAGCAGTTGGGGCCTAGACGATGAGCAGTTCTTC. This sequence encodes CASSWGLDDEQFF.

In DNA, the CDR3 is TGTGCCAGCAGTACCCTAGCGGGGGACCACGAGCAGTACTTC. It specifies CASSTLAGDHEQYF. The chain has TRBV27 and TRBJ2-7; 10 bases agree with TRBD2. CDR3 length: 14 amino acids. V was pared by 5 bases and J by 5 bases, with 6 bases of the junction left unmatched. Germline lookup yields CDR1 MNHEY and CDR2 SMNVEV (reference sequence).

The chain is built from TRBV7-9 and TRBJ1-2; D uncertain. CDR3 length equals 16 residues. The V end lost 1 base, the J end lost 7 bases, and 19 bases lay between the germline ends. Per the germline V gene, CDR1 is SEHNR and CDR2 is FQNEAQ (reference sequence). The CDR3 loop is CASSLDLASAMGGYTF. The CDR3 nucleotides read TGTGCCAGCAGCTTAGACCTTGCGAGCGCAATGGGTGGCTACACCTTC.

The chain is built from TRBV5-6 and TRBJ1-5; D possibly corresponds to TRBD1 (5 bases). This CDR3 has 15 amino acids. V lost 3 bases and J 4 bases, leaving 14 bases between the germline ends. Germline V gene lookup returns CDR1 SGHDT and CDR2 YYEEEE. This CDR3 reads CASSSGTLLNQPQHF. The DNA for the CDR3 is TGTGCCAGCAGCTCGGGGACTCTACTAAATCAGCCCCAGCATTTT. Looking up the rest from reference TRBV5-6 and TRBJ1-5 gives the full variable domain: DAGVTQSPTHLIKTRGQQVTLRCSPKSGHDTVSWYQQALGQGPQFIFQYYEEEERQRGNFPDRFSGHQFPNYSSELNVNALLLGDSALYLCASSSGTLLNQPQHFGDGTRLSIL.

V and J are TRBV30 and TRBJ2-7, with 10 bases fitting TRBD1. V lost 1 base to trimming and J lost 3 bases; unmatched junction nucleotides: 6. The CDR3 sequence is 15 residues long. Germline CDR1 GTSNPN, CDR2 SVGIG (reference sequence). CDR3 sequence: CAWSGKGTGDYEQYF. CDR3 DNA sequence: TGTGCCTGGAGTGGGAAAGGGACAGGGGACTACGAGCAGTACTTC.

The rearrangement joins TRBV19 to TRBJ2-7, with D tentatively TRBD1 (6 bases). Germline V gives CDR1 LNHDA, CDR2 SQIVND (reference sequence). The length of the CDR3 is 14 residues. Trimming shortened V by 5 bases and J by 3 bases, and 14 bases separated the two germline ends. In DNA, the CDR3 is TGTGCCAGTAGTGTGACAGGAGATGGCTACGAGCAGTACTTC. Protein product: CASSVTGDGYEQYF.

V gene TRBV18 combines with J gene TRBJ2-3; 8 bases align to TRBD2. Germline values: CDR1 KGHSH, CDR2 LQKENI. The J segment lost 0 bases and the V segment lost 3 bases, leaving 8 bases of the junction unmatched. The CDR3 has 17 residues. DNA of the CDR3: TGTGCCAGCTCACCGCTCCGCGGGGGGACTAGCACAGATACGCAGTATTTT. This translates into CASSPLRGGTSTDTQYF.

The chain links TRBV3-1 (or the pseudogene TRBV3-2) to TRBJ1-5; D not resolved. Germline CDR1 LGHDT, CDR2 YNNKEL (reference sequence). The CDR3 has 13 residues. V was cut by 5 bases and J by 5 bases, with 10 bases left in between. CDR3 nucleotides: TGTGCCAGCAGCGGGCAGCATCATCAGCCCCAGCATTTT. Encoded protein: CASSGQHHQPQHF.

The chain has TRBV2 and TRBJ2-1, with 7 bases fitting TRBD1. The trim removed 9 bases at V and 6 bases at J, leaving 14 bases unmatched. Germline V CDR1 and CDR2: SNHLY, FYNNEI. The CDR3 runs 15 residues. The CDR3 DNA reads TGTGCCAGAAGCGAGGGACAGTCAGGAGGCAATGAGCAGTTCTTC. It specifies CARSEGQSGGNEQFF.

The rearrangement links TRBV5-6 to TRBJ2-3, with D perhaps matching TRBD2 (6 bases). In germline, CDR1 is SGHDT, CDR2 YYEEEE. The germline V and J ends were trimmed by 5 bases and 5 bases, with 12 bases remaining between them. This CDR3 spans 13 amino acids. The CDR3 loop is CASRRPEGDTQYF. CDR3 coding DNA: TGTGCCAGCAGACGGCCGGAGGGAGATACGCAGTATTTT.

The chain links TRBV24-1 to TRBJ1-2; D remains ambiguous. Germline assignment: CDR1 KGHDR and CDR2 SFDVKD. CDR3 length: 15 residues. V lost 2 bases, J lost 4 bases, and 13 bases lay in between. CDR3 coding DNA: TGTGCCACCAGTGATTCCTTACAGAACTTCTATGGCTACACCTTC. Translation: CATSDSLQNFYGYTF.

The chain couples TRBV11-2 to TRBJ1-1, with 8 bases lining up with TRBD1. V trimming: 4 bases; J trimming: 1 base; junction bases outside the gene matches: 5. Germline CDR1 SGHAT, CDR2 FQNNGV. The CDR3 loop spans 15 amino acids. The CDR3 region is CASSSRGQGNTEAFF. DNA of the CDR3: TGTGCCAGCAGCTCCCGAGGACAGGGGAACACTGAAGCTTTCTTT.

This clone turned up a few times. The V gene is TRBV19, the J gene TRBJ2-2, with 8 bases matching TRBD1. In germline, CDR1 is LNHDA, CDR2 SQIVND (reference sequence). The CDR3 covers 17 residues. V was pared by 3 bases and J by 3 bases, with 9 bases of the junction left unmatched. For the CDR3, the DNA is TGTGCCAGTAGTATGGGTCCAGGGGGCGATTACACCGGGGAGCTGTTTTTT. Protein sequence: CASSMGPGGDYTGELFF.

This chain joins TRBV6-5 and TRBJ2-7, with TRBD1 identical over 8 bases. Germline V CDR1 and CDR2: MNHEY, SVGAGI. The CDR3 consists of 14 residues. Germline trimming cut 5 bases from V and 6 bases from J; bases unmatched to any gene: 9. The CDR3 sequence: CASSPGGALSEQYF. The CDR3 nucleotides read TGTGCCAGCAGTCCAGGGGGCGCATTGTCCGAGCAGTACTTC.